The text below deals with one T cell receptor (beta chain). No antigen is known for it. Terminally differentiated effector memory CD45RA+ cells were excluded by CCR7 positive selection of CD45RO-negative cells. The assay used deep level. Source study methods: Junction-only sequences produced by ImmunoSEQ had no quality scores, so filtering differed. Data came from immunoSEQ multiplex PCR; TCRdb stores just in-frame clones and leaves some out. The V and J calls and clone size come from that table; D and trimming were worked out from the DNA. The table has 2 million to 2.5 million clones, about 95% seen once. These data originate in a study of shared clonotypes between healthy human individuals. General study findings and limits: An effect of sequencing depth on clonotype sharing among donors was expected.

CDR3 length: 14 residues. The V and J ends lost 4 bases and 1 base respectively, with 11 bases between them. Germline lookup yields CDR1 WSHSY and CDR2 SAAADI. The rearrangement links TRBV10-2 to TRBJ2-7, with a weak D call TRBD2 (5 bases). Sequenced material: naive CD8+ T cells sorted from blood. The TCR sequence derives from a young man in good health. This CDR3 is CASSGRWESYEQYF. CDR3 nucleotide sequence: TGCGCCAGCAGTGGCAGGTGGGAGTCCTACGAGCAGTACTTC.